The rows below give T cell receptor beta chains drawn from one sample of a study of T cell changes during pregnancy in multiple sclerosis. Clones were read by immunoSEQ multiplex PCR, and TCRdb kept only the in-frame ones, dropping some. The data hold tens of thousands of clones, with roughly nine tenths observed a single time. The sequences come from peripheral blood, collected in the first trimester of pregnancy. Source of these receptors: a female donor in good health, enrolled as a control in a pregnancy study. Each CDR3 is given with its conserved first and last residue. D genes are given only for firm matches. Not every row has a clone size; where given, it reads once, few, many or a size class.

>16|.|TRBD1|TRBV5-5|TRBJ1-5
TGTGCCAGCAGCAACACCGGGACAGGGTACAATCAGCCCCAGCATTTT
CASSNTGTGYNQPQHF
>14|.|.|TRBV9|TRBJ1-2
TGTGCCAGCAGCGCGCTAGGGGTCGCCTATGGCTACACCTTC
CASSALGVAYGYTF
>16|.|TRBD1|TRBV7-8|TRBJ2-7
TGTGCCAGCAGCCGTGGGTCGGGACAGGGGTCCTACGAGCAGTACTTC
CASSRGSGQGSYEQYF
>15|.|TRBD1|TRBV6-5|TRBJ1-1
TGTGCCAGCAGTCCCCGGGACAGGGCTTGGGCTGAAGCTTTCTTT
CASSPRDRAWAEAFF
>17|.|TRBD2|TRBV19|TRBJ2-3
TGTGCCAGTAGTTCTGCCGGGACTAGCGGGAGGGAGGATACGCAGTATTTT
CASSSAGTSGREDTQYF
>15|few|.|TRBV28|TRBJ2-3
TGTGCCAGCAGTCCCTCCTCCGGGAGAGGGGATACGCAGTATTTT
CASSPSSGRGDTQYF
>16|.|.|TRBV4-2|TRBJ1-2
TGTGCCAGCAGCCGCGAAGAGGCAGGCGGGGGACTTGGCTACACCTTC
CASSREEAGGGLGYTF
>13|.|TRBD1|TRBV2|TRBJ1-1
TGTGCCATCCCTCAGGGGGTGCACGCTGAAGCTTTCTTT
CAIPQGVHAEAFF
>14|.|.|TRBV2|TRBJ2-3
TGTGCCAGCACCCCCGAGGGAGCGGCAGATACGCAGTATTTT
CASTPEGAADTQYF
>16|.|TRBD1|TRBV19|TRBJ2-5
TGTGCCAGTAGTCCGGGACAGGGCTCGTACCAAGAGACCCAGTACTTC
CASSPGQGSYQETQYF
>16|.|TRBD2|TRBV7-9|TRBJ2-1
TGTGCCAGCAGCTTATCCGGGACTAGCGGTTACAATGAGCAGTTCTTC
CASSLSGTSGYNEQFF
>15|.|TRBD2|TRBV7-2|TRBJ2-5
TGTGCCAGCAGCTTCCGTTTTAGCGGGGGGGCAACCCAGTACTTC
CASSFRFSGGATQYF
>11|.|.|TRBV10-2|TRBJ1-1
TGCGCCAGCAGAGAGGCGGGATCCGCTTTCTTT
CASREAGSAFF
>17|.|TRBD2|TRBV7-2|TRBJ2-5
TGTGCCAGCAGCTTAGCGGGACTAGCGGGGTTCCAAGAGACCCAGTACTTC
CASSLAGLAGFQETQYF
>16|once|TRBD1|TRBV5-4|TRBJ1-3
TGTGCCAGCAGCACAGGGGGTAAGACCGCTGGAAACACCATATATTTT
CASSTGGKTAGNTIYF
>19|.|.|TRBV4-1|TRBJ2-5
TGCGCCAGCAGCCAAGGGAGAGGAGGACTTGTCGCCCAGAAAGAGACCCAGTACTTC
CASSQGRGGLVAQKETQYF
>16|.|.|TRBV19|TRBJ2-3
TGTGCCAGTAGTAGGAAAAGGGAGGTCGGCACAGATACGCAGTATTTT
CASSRKREVGTDTQYF
>18|.|.|TRBV21-1|TRBJ2-7
TGTGCCAGCAGCAAACGATTCAAGGAGCGGGTTAGCGACCACGAGCAGTACTTC
CASSKRFKERVSDHEQYF
>14|.|.|TRBV27|TRBJ1-6
TGTGCCAGCAGCTTAATGGCGGATAATTCACCCCTCCACTTT
CASSLMADNSPLHF
>16|.|TRBD2|TRBV4-3|TRBJ2-7
TGCGCCAGCAGCCAAGGCGCTAGCGGGGGTAACTACGAGCAGTACTTC
CASSQGASGGNYEQYF
>15|.|.|TRBV5-1|TRBJ2-1
TGCGCCAGTGCTCCGGGACACTCGGCCTACAATGAGCAGTTCTTC
CASAPGHSAYNEQFF
>13|.|.|TRBV28|TRBJ1-1
TGTGCCAGCAGTTTACAGGGGAACACTGAAGCTTTCTTT
CASSLQGNTEAFF
>14|once|.|TRBV14|TRBJ1-4
TGTGCCAGCAGCCGCGTACGGGGTAATGAAAAACTGTTTTTT
CASSRVRGNEKLFF
>17|.|TRBD2|TRBV5-4|TRBJ2-1
TGTGCCAGCAGCCCCTCCCTTAGCGGGAGGGCCGGTAATGAGCAGTTCTTC
CASSPSLSGRAGNEQFF
>15|once|.|TRBV4-1|TRBJ2-5
TGCGCCAGCAGCCAAGAGTGGCGGGCCCAAGAGACCCAGTACTTC
CASSQEWRAQETQYF
>14|few|.|TRBV7-2|TRBJ1-1
TGTGCCAGCAGCGAGCTCCTGACAAACACTGAAGCTTTCTTT
CASSELLTNTEAFF
>16|.|TRBD2|TRBV7-2|TRBJ2-1
TGTGCCAGCAGCTTAGAAGGTAGCGGGGGGTTTAGGGAGCAGTTCTTC
CASSLEGSGGFREQFF
>18|.|.|TRBV4-3|TRBJ2-6
TGCGCCAGCAGCCAACTCAGGGGCCTCTACTCTGGGGCCAACGTCCTGACTTTC
CASSQLRGLYSGANVLTF
>13|.|.|TRBV7-7|TRBJ2-5
TGTGCTAGCAGCCATGACAGGCAAGAGACCCAGTACTTC
CASSHDRQETQYF
>13|.|.|TRBV7-2|TRBJ1-2
TGTGCCAGCAGCTCGGGGAGGGGAACTGGCTACACCTTC
CASSSGRGTGYTF
>14|.|TRBD2|TRBV28|TRBJ2-5
TGTGCCAGCAGTCCCGGGGGGGTAGAAGAGACCCAGTACTTC
CASSPGGVEETQYF
>16|.|.|TRBV19|TRBJ2-7
TGTGCCAGTAGTATAGCCTCCGAGGGAGCTTCCTACGAGCAGTACTTC
CASSIASEGASYEQYF
>14|.|.|TRBV6-4|TRBJ2-6
TGTGCCAGCAGTGACAGGGAGGGGGCCAACGTCCTGACTTTC
CASSDREGANVLTF
>15|.|TRBD2|TRBV7-9|TRBJ2-7
TGTGCCAGCAGCTTAGGACTAGCGGGCCTGGTGGAGCAGTACTTC
CASSLGLAGLVEQYF
>12|.|.|TRBV15|TRBJ2-5
TGTGCCACCAGCAGAGATCTGGAGACCCAGTACTTC
CATSRDLETQYF
>13|.|.|TRBV11-3|TRBJ2-5
TGTGCCAGCAGCTTTGAGCCCCAAGAGACCCAGTACTTC
CASSFEPQETQYF
>13|.|.|TRBV19|TRBJ2-5
TGTGCCAGTAGTATGACAAGTCGTGAGACCCAGTACTTC
CASSMTSRETQYF
>15|.|TRBD1|TRBV7-2|TRBJ1-4
TGTGCCAGCAGCGCTAGGACAGGGTGGAATGAAAAACTGTTTTTT
CASSARTGWNEKLFF
>19|.|.|TRBV15|TRBJ2-7
TGTGCCACCAGCAGATATAAACCCTCAGTCGGGGGGCCCTCCTACGAGCAGTACTTC
CATSRYKPSVGGPSYEQYF
>15|.|TRBD1|TRBV28|TRBJ1-3
TGTGCCAGCAGGCCAGGGGGAATCGCTGGAAACACCATATATTTT
CASRPGGIAGNTIYF
>14|.|TRBD2|TRBV27|TRBJ2-1
TGTGCCAGCAGTGGACTAGCGGGAGGCGATGAGCAGTTCTTC
CASSGLAGGDEQFF
>13|.|.|TRBV13|TRBJ2-1
TGTGCCAGCAGCTTAGCGGCGGGAAATGAGCAGTTCTTC
CASSLAAGNEQFF
>13|.|.|TRBV6-5|TRBJ1-1
TGTGCCAGCAGTGACACTTTAGAAACTGAAGCTTTCTTT
CASSDTLETEAFF
>16|.|.|TRBV5-6|TRBJ1-5
TGTGCCAGCAGCCCACGACAGAGGCGTAGGGATCAGCCCCAGCATTTT
CASSPRQRRRDQPQHF
>16|.|TRBD2|TRBV18|TRBJ2-1
TGTGCCAGCTCACCGGGACTAGCGGGTGCCTGGCATGAGCAGTTCTTC
CASSPGLAGAWHEQFF
>13|once|TRBD1|TRBV2|TRBJ1-1
TGTGCCAGCAGCCAGGGGGTGAACACTGAAGCTTTCTTT
CASSQGVNTEAFF
>14|few|TRBD1|TRBV7-9|TRBJ2-2
TGTGCCAGCAGCAGACAGGGGGCAGGCGGGGAGCTGTTTTTT
CASSRQGAGGELFF
>12|.|.|TRBV11-2|TRBJ1-2
TGTGCCAGCAGCCTCGGGGGGGGAGGCTACACCTTC
CASSLGGGGYTF
>13|.|.|TRBV7-9|TRBJ2-7
TGTGCCAGCAGCTTAGCGCCAAGAGGCGAGCAGTACTTC
CASSLAPRGEQYF
>14|.|TRBD1|TRBV18|TRBJ1-2
TGTGCCAGCTCACCACCATCACAGGGGAACGGCTACACCTTC
CASSPPSQGNGYTF